Presented here are 21 T cell receptor beta chains from one specimen sequenced in a study of shared clonotypes between healthy human individuals. The data were produced by immunoSEQ multiplex PCR, yet TCRdb's version contains in-frame clones alone and is incomplete. The sample comprises around 620,000 clones, around 95% of which are singletons, and approximately 0.11% rests with the top ten. Positively selected for CCR7, the CD45RO-negative cells used as naive CD8 cells excluded terminally differentiated effector memory CD45RA+ cells. Sequencing used naive CD8+ T cells sorted from blood. The receptors were gathered from a woman aged 25 to 39 in good health.

V is TRBV28 and J is TRBJ1-2, with D perhaps TRBD1 (6 bases). Trimming shortened V by 5 bases and J by 5 bases, and 15 bases separated the two germline ends. Germline CDR1 reads MDHEN; CDR2 reads SYDVKM. The CDR3 length is 14 residues. Here the CDR3 reads CASSLPGTHYGYTF. The CDR3 DNA reads TGTGCCAGCAGTCTTCCCGGGACACATTATGGCTACACCTTC.

The chain is built from TRBV27 and TRBJ2-7, with D hard to call. Germline V gene data show CDR1 as MNHEY and CDR2 as SMNVEV (reference sequence). The CDR3 loop spans 13 amino acids. With 6 bases removed from V and 0 bases from J, the gap between germline ends came to 9 bases. The CDR3 sequence: CASRDGNSYEQYF. Written as DNA, the CDR3 is TGTGCCAGCAGAGACGGAAACTCCTACGAGCAGTACTTC.

The V call is TRBV29-1, the J call TRBJ2-1, with 8 bases fitting TRBD2. Germline V lookup: CDR1 SQVTM, CDR2 ANQGSEA. The V and J ends lost 1 base and 4 bases, in that order; junction bases with no gene match: 15. The CDR3 runs 18 residues. This CDR3 reads CSVEGAVILAGLYNEQFF. The CDR3, as DNA: TGCAGCGTTGAAGGGGCAGTAATCTTAGCGGGACTGTACAATGAGCAGTTCTTC.

The rearrangement joins TRBV27 to TRBJ2-3; 10 bases are a match to TRBD2. The CDR3 has 17 amino acids. Trimming removed 6 bases from V and 0 bases from J; junction bases left unmatched: 9. Germline assignment: CDR1 MNHEY and CDR2 SMNVEV (reference sequence). The CDR3 DNA reads TGTGCCAGCAGGTCACTAGCGGGGCGAACTAGCACAGATACGCAGTATTTT. Translated, it gives CASRSLAGRTSTDTQYF.

This sequence joins TRBV25-1 and TRBJ1-1, with D unclear. This CDR3 contains 12 residues. Germline loops: CDR1 MGHDK, CDR2 SYGVNS. Trimming pared 4 bases from V and 1 base from J, leaving 4 bases between. In nucleotides, the CDR3 is TGTGCCAGCAGTGCACAGAACACTGAAGCTTTCTTT. It codes for CASSAQNTEAFF.

CDR3 coding DNA: TGTGCCAGCAGGGCTAGCGGGAAGTCCCCCCACGAGCAGTACTTC. Amino acids: CASRASGKSPHEQYF. The chain uses TRBV27 and TRBJ2-7; 9 positions agree with TRBD2. Trimming at V came to 6 bases and at J to 5 bases, leaving 11 bases not matched to a gene. The germline V gene has CDR1 MNHEY and CDR2 SMNVEV (reference sequence). This CDR3 has 15 residues.

The rearrangement joins TRBV13 to TRBJ2-5, with 8 bases lining up with TRBD1. The V and J ends lost 5 bases and 5 bases, in that order; junction bases with no gene match: 4. From germline, CDR1 is PRHDT and CDR2 FYEKMQ (reference sequence). This CDR3 comprises 13 residues. The chain's CDR3 is CASSRGQAETQYF. CDR3 coding DNA: TGTGCCAGCAGCCGGGGACAGGCGGAGACCCAGTACTTC. The whole variable domain, remainder taken from reference TRBV13 and TRBJ2-5, is AAGVIQSPRHLIKEKRETATLKCYPIPRHDTVYWYQQGPGQDPQFLISFYEKMQSDKGSIPDRFSAQQFSDYHSELNMSSLELGDSALYFCASSRGQAETQYFGPGTRLLVL.

The rearrangement joins TRBV11-1 to TRBJ2-2; no firm D call. The V end was cut by 10 bases, the J end by 2 bases, with 11 bases between. Germline V lookup: CDR1 SGHAT, CDR2 FQDESV (reference sequence). The CDR3 extends over 13 amino acids. Here the CDR3 DNA reads TGTGCCACCCGGACGGATAACACCGGGGAGCTGTTTTTT. This sequence encodes CATRTDNTGELFF.

The rearrangement uses TRBV7-9 and TRBJ2-5, with TRBD1 identical over 8 bases. This CDR3 region has 15 residues. Germline CDR1 and CDR2: SEHNR and FQNEAQ (reference sequence). V dropped 1 base and J dropped 5; count of bases not matched to a gene: 6. In DNA, the CDR3 is TGTGCCAGCAGCTTAGGTCGACAGGGGTCGGAGACCCAGTACTTC. As protein: CASSLGRQGSETQYF.

The rearrangement uses TRBV28 and TRBJ1-5; weak D call: TRBD1 (6 bases). V lost 6 bases, J lost 1 base, and 13 bases lay in between. Per the germline V gene, CDR1 is MDHEN and CDR2 is SYDVKM. The CDR3 sequence is 15 residues long. This CDR3 is CASSATGTSNQPQHF. CDR3 DNA sequence: TGTGCCAGCAGCGCAACAGGGACGAGCAATCAGCCCCAGCATTTT.

CDR3 loop: CASSAQGNEQYF. The CDR3 DNA reads TGTGCCAGCAGCGCCCAGGGGAACGAGCAGTACTTC. The rearrangement uses TRBV13 and TRBJ2-5; perhaps TRBD1 as D (6 bases). The DNA end is more similar to TRBJ2-7, so the J call may be wrong. This CDR3 region has 12 residues. In germline, CDR1 is PRHDT, CDR2 FYEKMQ (reference sequence).

The chain is built from TRBV30 and TRBJ2-3; 8 nucleotides align to TRBD2. J gave up 1 base and V 2 bases, and 5 bases lay outside the gene matches. The CDR3 has 15 residues. The germline CDR1 and CDR2 sequences are GTSNPN and SVGIG (reference sequence). The CDR3 spells CAWSLGREGTDTQYF. The CDR3 DNA sequence: TGTGCCTGGAGTCTGGGGCGGGAGGGCACAGATACGCAGTATTTT.

The chain couples TRBV5-4 to TRBJ2-6, with a weak D call TRBD2 (6 bases). This CDR3 contains 15 residues. Trimming removed 3 bases from V and 4 bases from J, with 11 bases in between. CDR1 is SGHNT and CDR2 is YYREEE in the germline V gene (reference sequence). CDR3 region: CASSWGTQGANVLTF. The CDR3 bases are TGTGCCAGCAGCTGGGGGACTCAGGGGGCCAACGTCCTGACTTTC.

The chain is built from TRBV5-6 and TRBJ1-5, with 11 bases matching TRBD1. There are 16 residues in the CDR3. Losses at the gene ends were 7 bases for V and 6 bases for J; bases not matched to a gene: 12. Germline CDR1 reads SGHDT; CDR2 reads YYEEEE. The CDR3 DNA follows: TGTGCCAGCTCTATAGCAGGACAGGGGGCGTTTCAGCCCCAGCATTTT. Translating gives CASSIAGQGAFQPQHF.

This clone was observed once. The sample contains more than one DNA sequence encoding this CDR3. The chain uses TRBV4-1 and TRBJ2-7, with 8 bases that match TRBD1. The V and J ends lost 4 bases and 1 base, in that order; junction bases with no gene match: 0. This CDR3 contains 13 residues. Germline V gene data show CDR1 as MGHRA and CDR2 as YSYEKL. Here the CDR3 reads CASSRQGSYEQYF. The CDR3 nucleotides are TGCGCCAGCAGCCGACAGGGGTCCTACGAGCAGTACTTC.

This chain connects TRBV6-5 to TRBJ1-5, with D maybe TRBD1 (5 bases). CDR1 is MNHEY and CDR2 is SVGAGI in the germline V gene. The germline V and J ends were trimmed by 5 bases and 3 bases, with 8 bases remaining between them. This CDR3 contains 13 residues. CDR3 amino acids: CASSPQVNQPQHF. The CDR3 DNA sequence: TGTGCCAGCAGTCCACAGGTCAATCAGCCCCAGCATTTT.

The chain is built from TRBV19 and TRBJ2-3, with D uncertain. The CDR3 spans 14 residues. Germline V lookup: CDR1 LNHDA, CDR2 SQIVND (reference sequence). With 0 bases removed from V and 5 bases from J, the gap between germline ends came to 9 bases. The CDR3 DNA is TGTGCCAGTAGTATAGAAGACCTTGGAGATACGCAGTATTTT. Protein product: CASSIEDLGDTQYF.

The J gene is TRBJ2-7, the V gene TRBV27; D is perhaps TRBD1 (5 bases). V was clipped by 5 bases and J by 5 bases, with 13 bases between them. CDR3 length: 13 residues. Germline V lookup: CDR1 MNHEY, CDR2 SMNVEV (reference sequence). CDR3 in amino acids: CASSPQGGHEQYF. The CDR3 DNA sequence: TGTGCCAGCAGTCCCCAGGGTGGCCACGAGCAGTACTTC.

As regards this clone: One junction end does not reproduce the germline sequence, and a read error may be involved. The rearrangement joins TRBV6-6 to TRBJ2-7, with no clear D. CDR3 length: 13 residues. In germline, CDR1 is MNHNY, CDR2 SVGAGI (reference sequence). The CDR3 loop is CASGYSESYEQYF. The CDR3 bases are TGTGCCAGCGGTTACTCCGAGTCCTACGAGCAGTACTTC.

This clone was seen just once. The chain combines TRBV10-1 with TRBJ2-7; 8 bases map to TRBD1. CDR3 length equals 13 residues. The germline V gene has CDR1 WNHNN and CDR2 SYGVQD (reference sequence). With V trimmed by 4 bases and J by 3 bases, 2 bases remained unmatched. CDR3 protein: CASSAGTGYEQYF. DNA for the CDR3: TGCGCCAGCAGTGCAGGGACAGGCTACGAGCAGTACTTC.

The CDR3 spells CASSLPGTGYEQYF. Here the CDR3 DNA reads TGTGCCAGCAGCTTACCAGGGACAGGCTACGAGCAGTACTTC. The V and J genes are TRBV7-2 and TRBJ2-7, with TRBD1 matching 8 bases. The CDR3 length is 14 residues. In germline, CDR1 is SGHTA, CDR2 FQGNSA. J gave up 3 bases and V 2 bases, and 3 bases lay outside the gene matches.